Detailed here is one T cell receptor (beta chain). A far larger clone is one base from this, pointing to a likely read error. It is likely a read error, because the conserved phenylalanine at the end of the CDR3 is missing. The data stem from a study of low-dose radiotherapy and immunotherapy resistance in tumors. Time point of the sample: after trial treatment. Treatment noted: LDRT plus nivolumab, ipilimumab, low-dose cyclophosphamide and aspirin (RACIN trial). Per germline, CDR1 MNHNS and CDR2 SASEGT. V lost 5 bases and J lost 1, with 7 bases in between. CDR3 size: 13 residues. Amplification of TCRs used a constant-region primer and V-primer adapter for roughly 21 PCR cycles. TCRdb re-analysed the reads in MiXCR, keeping a single row per CDR3 protein. This table holds some 52,000 distinct CDR3 sequences, 33% found once.

V gene TRBV6-1 combines with J gene TRBJ2-3; D is possibly TRBD1 (5 bases). This sequence originates from a male donor with rectosigmoid adenocarcinoma. Here the sequenced sample was PBMCs, taken after low-dose radiotherapy plus immunotherapy. The CDR3 DNA is TGTGCCAGCAGTTTCAGGGGCACAGATACGCAGTATCTT. It translates to CASSFRGTDTQYL.